This paragraph reports one T cell receptor beta chain. In the study's own analysis: Reference gene primers were amplified, and this amplification served to estimate nucleated cell counts. The data were produced by immunoSEQ multiplex PCR, yet TCRdb's version contains in-frame clones alone and is incomplete. V and J calls plus clone size are reproduced from that table; the DNA served to infer D and trimming. The data show some 72,000 clones, with roughly 90% seen just once and approximately 4.5% held by the top ten. This entry comes from a study of blood T cell repertoires in COVID-19. Background on the study: Samples representing acute and convalescent COVID-19 were sourced from the United States, Italy and Spain. Sources were T cells, B-cell-depleted T cells, or PBMCs; the material itself was cDNA or gDNA.

Germline V gives CDR1 LNHDA, CDR2 SQIVND (reference sequence). CDR3 length: 14 amino acids. V was clipped by 2 bases and J by 3 bases, with 11 bases between them. The clonotype originates from a man in his fifties with active COVID-19. The sequenced sample consisted of peripheral blood. J is TRBJ2-7 and V is TRBV19; D gene uncertain. The CDR3, as DNA: TGTGCCAGTAGTATACGTAGCCAAAGCTACGAGCAGTACTTC. This sequence encodes CASSIRSQSYEQYF.